This T cell receptor (beta chain) was identified during a study of tumor and adjacent non-tumor tissue in lung cancer. For the study at large: Some 4.2 million productive TCRbeta reads were obtained per sample on average.

A modified ARM-PCR protocol with three rounds of nested PCR amplified TCRbeta. TCRdb processed the multiplex PCR reads anew with MiXCR; each CDR3 protein has one entry. The repertoire holds roughly 75,000 distinct CDR3 sequences, with over 75% as singletons. This CDR3 is 14 amino acids long. Per the germline V gene, CDR1 is SGHTA and CDR2 is FQGNSA. V gave up 5 bases and J gave up 2 bases; unmatched junction bases: 4. This clonotype has only a few counts. The template was RNA from unsorted bulk tissue. This chain joins TRBV7-2 and TRBJ2-7; 9 positions match TRBD1. Sequencing input: lung tumor tissue. This sequence originates from a woman aged 45-65 years with non-small cell lung cancer. The chain's CDR3 is CASSQGQGAYEQYF. The CDR3 DNA follows: TGTGCCAGCAGCCAGGGACAGGGAGCCTACGAGCAGTACTTC.